The clone carrying this TCR beta chain was counted ten times or more. Its target is unknown. With a much larger clone just one base away, this may be a read error. The conserved closing phenylalanine or tryptophan is absent in this CDR3, likely reflecting a read error. These data originate in a study of T cells in Graves' hyperthyroidism and ophthalmopathy. Study-level findings and limits: Ophthalmopathy, which appeared later, was predicted by the model a median 6.5 months before onset.

TCR beta CDR3 region amplification was performed from RNA transcripts. With the HTBI primer set, the TCR CDR3 went through a first round of RT-PCR. From the multiplex PCR reads, TCRdb called clonotypes with MiXCR, one entry per CDR3 protein. The data hold 300,000 to 450,000 distinct CDR3 sequences, with around 18% observed a single time. The CDR3 runs to 15 residues. V trimming: 4 bases; J trimming: 5 bases; junction bases outside the gene matches: 9. The sequence came from a woman aged 35 to 49 with Graves' ophthalmopathy. Sequencing was carried out using blood. The rearrangement links TRBV12-3 or TRBV12-4 to TRBJ2-5; 8 bases agree with TRBD2. CDR3 sequence reads: CASSSTRGGRETQYL. DNA of the CDR3: TGTGCCAGCAGTTCTACCCGGGGGGGCCGGGAGACCCAGTACCTC.